This T cell receptor (beta chain) was captured in a study of CD8 T cells in ankylosing spondylitis. CDR1 is KGHSH, CDR2 LQKENI, per germline. CDR3 length: 13 residues. Study results and limitations: Enrichment of disease-linked clones was reportedly significant in matched ankylosing spondylitis synovial fluid. In reactive arthritis synovial fluid and blood, some motif variants had been reported before.

One entry per CDR3 protein results from TCRdb running MiXCR on the 5' RACE reads. The data hold 200,000 to 300,000 distinct CDR3 sequences, with 8% to 9.5% observed a single time. Points on this clonotype: What it binds is unknown. Just one base apart from a much larger clone, this may be a read error.

Sequencing was done on a sample of blood, either unsorted or a sorted T cell fraction (not recorded which). The chain employs TRBV18 and TRBJ2-5; D is unresolved. This TCR was sampled from a male donor with ankylosing spondylitis or in good health (not recorded which). The DNA for the CDR3 is TGTCCCAGCTCACCGGAAGGTCCAGTGACCCAGTACTTC. The encoded protein is CPSSPEGPVTQYF.